These 14 T cell receptor beta chains share one sample of origin, sequenced in a study of T cell responses to AZD1222 COVID-19 vaccine. Only in-frame clones appear in the TCRdb table, and some are missing; sequencing was by immunoSEQ multiplex PCR. The repertoire includes about 67,000 clones, around four fifths of them detected once, and less than 25% sits in the top ten. The material sequenced was peripheral blood, taken on day 0 of AZD1222 vaccination. The receptor source for this set is an adult in good health.

The chain uses TRBV4-3 and TRBJ1-2, with TRBD1 as a possible D gene (6 bases). Germline CDR1 LGHNA, CDR2 YSLEER. The CDR3 covers 13 residues. V lost 0 bases, J lost 7 bases, and 9 bases lay in between. The CDR3 is CASSQEGGLGYTF. Here the CDR3 DNA reads TGCGCCAGCAGCCAAGAGGGGGGGCTTGGCTACACCTTC.

The chain recombines TRBV6-2 or TRBV6-3 with TRBJ2-2, with 13 positions matching TRBD2. This CDR3 has 17 amino acids. In germline, CDR1 is MNHEY, CDR2 SVGEGT. Losses at the gene ends were 6 bases for V and 0 bases for J; bases not matched to a gene: 4. In DNA, the CDR3 is TGTGCCAGCAGCCCGGGACTAGCGGGATCGAACACCGGGGAGCTGTTTTTT. It is translated as CASSPGLAGSNTGELFF.

This chain joins TRBV2 and TRBJ1-4, with D unclear. The V end was cut by 7 bases, the J end by 8 bases, with 11 bases between. The CDR3 extends over 12 amino acids. The germline gives CDR1 SNHLY, CDR2 FYNNEI. The CDR3: CASTITGEKLFF. CDR3 DNA: TGTGCCAGCACTATTACGGGAGAAAAACTGTTTTTT.

This clone was picked up a small number of times. V and J are TRBV1 and TRBJ1-5; the table's D gene call, TRBD1, was not cross checked with the DNA. TRBV1 is a recognized pseudogene. The CDR3 is 17 residues long. The CDR3 sequence is CTSSQDRQGLEDQPQHF. The CDR3 DNA reads TGCACCAGCAGCCAAGATAGGCAGGGCCTCGAAGATCAGCCCCAGCATTTT.

This chain connects TRBV6-6 to TRBJ1-1; 7 nucleotides match TRBD1. Germline V gene data show CDR1 as MNHNY and CDR2 as SVGAGI (reference sequence). J was trimmed by 0 bases and V by 5 bases; bases with no gene match: 6. The CDR3 runs 15 residues. The CDR3 is CASSPFGTVNTEAFF. The CDR3, as DNA: TGTGCCAGCAGTCCCTTTGGGACAGTGAACACTGAAGCTTTCTTT.

This chain connects TRBV11-2 to TRBJ2-7; the D is unclear. CDR1 and CDR2 from the germline V gene are SGHAT and FQNNGV. This CDR3 is built from 15 residues. V was cut by 0 bases and J by 0 bases, with 9 bases left in between. The CDR3 here is CASSLEVRSSYEQYF. The CDR3 DNA is TGTGCCAGCAGCTTAGAAGTTAGGTCCTCCTACGAGCAGTACTTC.

The rearrangement uses TRBV5-6 and TRBJ1-3; unclear D gene. This CDR3 is 14 amino acids long. V was pared by 4 bases and J by 2 bases, with 10 bases between. Per the germline V gene, CDR1 is SGHDT and CDR2 is YYEEEE. The CDR3 here is CASSPMWTGNTIYF. The CDR3 region has the DNA TGTGCCAGCAGCCCGATGTGGACTGGAAACACCATATATTTT.

The V gene is TRBV4-2, the J gene TRBJ1-2, with a weak D call TRBD1 (5 bases). V shed 4 bases and J shed 8 bases, with 20 bases lying between them. Germline values: CDR1 LGHNA, CDR2 YNFKEQ. The CDR3 sequence is 15 residues long. This CDR3 is CASSRGAEGVEGYTF. The CDR3 nucleotides read TGTGCCAGCAGCCGAGGAGCGGAAGGGGTGGAGGGCTACACCTTC.

This CDR3 reads CASSQTGGNQPQHF. In DNA, the CDR3 is TGTGCCAGCAGTCAGACAGGGGGCAATCAGCCCCAGCATTTT. The chain joins TRBV28 to TRBJ1-5; 8 nucleotides align to TRBD1. Germline CDR1 reads MDHEN; CDR2 reads SYDVKM. The CDR3 is made up of 14 amino acids. With V trimmed by 5 bases and J by 2 bases, 2 bases remained unmatched.

The V gene is TRBV28, the J gene TRBJ1-6; 7 nucleotides line up with TRBD1. The junction had 1 base not matched to a gene; V was cut back by 2 bases and J by 3 bases. The germline V gene encodes CDR1 MDHEN and CDR2 SYDVKM. The CDR3 consists of 15 residues. The CDR3 bases are TGTGCCAGCAGTTTAAGGGACAGCTATAATTCACCCCTCCACTTT. As protein: CASSLRDSYNSPLHF.

This chain links TRBV6-5 with TRBJ1-2; D remains unclear. V gave up 4 bases and J gave up 4 bases, with 10 bases separating them. This CDR3 has 13 amino acids. In germline, CDR1 is MNHEY, CDR2 SVGAGI. CDR3 residues: CASSLDGAYGYTF. In DNA, the CDR3 is TGTGCCAGCAGTTTGGACGGTGCCTATGGCTACACCTTC.

The chain links TRBV7-9 to TRBJ1-4; D unresolved. Trimming left V 2 bases short and J 4 bases short, with 11 bases between. The CDR3 is 15 amino acids. The germline V gene encodes CDR1 SEHNR and CDR2 FQNEAQ (reference sequence). This CDR3 reads CASSLFGQLNEKLFF. The CDR3 DNA follows: TGTGCCAGCAGCTTATTTGGTCAGCTTAATGAAAAACTGTTTTTT.

This chain joins TRBV10-2 and TRBJ1-5, with D possibly matching TRBD1 (5 bases). CDR1 WSHSY and CDR2 SAAADI come from the germline V gene. This CDR3 is 15 amino acids long. V lost 0 bases to trimming and J lost 10 bases, with 16 bases between them. The CDR3 DNA sequence: TGCGCCAGCAGTGAGTCGAATTATGGGGGGTTCCCCCAGCATTTT. Translated, it gives CASSESNYGGFPQHF.

The chain recombines TRBV28 with TRBJ1-5, with 9 bases identical to TRBD1. Germline assignment: CDR1 MDHEN and CDR2 SYDVKM. Trimming removed 5 bases from V and 3 bases from J; junction bases left unmatched: 11. CDR3 length: 17 amino acids. The CDR3 is CASSPYTGGYINQPQHF. In DNA form, the CDR3 reads TGTGCCAGCAGTCCCTACACAGGGGGCTACATCAATCAGCCCCAGCATTTT.